One sample yielded the 17 T cell receptor beta chains listed below, sequenced in a study of glioma-infiltrating T cells. Using RNA template, CDR3s of TCR alpha and beta were amplified with iRepertoire arm-PCR. TCRdb independently ran MiXCR on the multiplex PCR reads; one entry per CDR3 protein. The data contain 100,000 to 150,000 distinct CDR3 sequences, roughly 25% of them singletons. Specimen: glioma tissue, nonneoplastic brain tissue, or PBMCs (not recorded which). The receptors come from a human donor with low-grade glioma or glioblastoma, undergoing nonglioma brain surgery, or in good health (not recorded which).

Worth noting for this clonotype: This may stem from a read error, because a much larger clone lies one nucleotide away. This sequence joins TRBV7-6 and TRBJ2-3; 7 bases are a match to TRBD2. The CDR3 is 15 residues long. Germline CDR1 reads SGHVS; CDR2 reads FNYEAQ. J lost 0 bases, V lost 5 bases, and 5 bases had no gene match. The CDR3 region is CASSQLADSTDTQYF. The DNA for the CDR3 is TGTGCCAGCAGCCAGCTAGCGGACAGCACAGATACGCAGTATTTT.

As to this clonotype: The limits of the CDR3 on the DNA are not certain, so only TCRdb's listed CDR3 is given. The chain carries TRBV7-9 and TRBJ2-3; no DNA check was done on the table's D call, TRBD2. CDR1 is SEHNR, CDR2 FQNEAQ, per germline (reference sequence). The CDR3 is 21 amino acids long, termini counted. CDR3 loop: CASSFYICSAREDPSADTQYF.

This clonotype was detected a few times. A much larger clonotype is one base distant, so this may be a read error. The J gene is TRBJ2-3, the V gene TRBV11-2, with 9 bases matching TRBD1. Per the germline V gene, CDR1 is SGHAT and CDR2 is FQNNGV. This CDR3 has 18 amino acids. CDR3 DNA sequence: TGTTCCAGCAGCGGTCCTATGGAAGGGACAGGGCGGACAGATACGCAGTATTTT. Encoded protein: CSSSGPMEGTGRTDTQYF.

The chain is built from TRBV19 and TRBJ2-1; a weak D match, TRBD2 (7 bases). CDR1 is LNHDA and CDR2 is SQIVND in the germline V gene (reference sequence). The ends were cut back, 11 bases at V and 4 bases at J, with 12 bases in the middle. This CDR3 is built from 12 residues. CDR3 sequence: CASGEGYNEQFF. DNA for the CDR3: TGTGCCTCAGGGGAGGGGTACAATGAGCAGTTCTTC.

The rearrangement uses TRBV10-3 and TRBJ2-5, with TRBD2 matching over 10 bases. This CDR3 has 16 amino acids. V dropped 2 bases and J dropped 5; count of bases not matched to a gene: 8. The germline V gene encodes CDR1 ENHRY and CDR2 SYGVKD. CDR3 residues: CAISEQPGLANETQYF. As DNA, the CDR3 is TGTGCCATCAGTGAGCAACCGGGACTAGCGAATGAGACCCAGTACTTC.

The sample holds many counts of this clonotype. V and J are TRBV20-1 and TRBJ2-7; 12 nucleotides match TRBD2. The germline V gene has CDR1 DFQATT and CDR2 SNEGSKA (reference sequence). The CDR3 has 17 amino acids. V shed 3 bases, J shed 1 base, and the junction held 10 bases outside the gene matches. CDR3 sequence (DNA): TGCAGTGCTAGTTCCAGCTTTCTAGCGGGAGGGTCCTACGAGCAGTACTTC. This encodes CSASSSFLAGGSYEQYF.

CDR3 amino acids: CAISGDGTGTIYEQYF. In DNA form, the CDR3 reads TGTGCCATCAGTGGCGACGGGACAGGGACCATCTACGAGCAGTACTTC. The chain recombines TRBV10-3 with TRBJ2-7; 9 bases agree with TRBD1. This CDR3 region has 16 residues. Germline CDR1 is ENHRY and CDR2 is SYGVKD. Unmatched junction bases numbered 10, after V lost 4 bases and J lost 3 bases.

This clonotype came up many times. This chain joins TRBV20-1 and TRBJ2-7; TRBD2 matches 10 bases. The junction had 8 bases not matched to a gene; V was cut back by 5 bases and J by 7 bases. The CDR3 spans 13 residues. CDR1 is DFQATT, CDR2 SNEGSKA, per germline (reference sequence). In nucleotides, the CDR3 is TGCAGTGCTGAAGCGGGAGGGGCGGCAGAGCAGTACTTC. The encoded protein is CSAEAGGAAEQYF.

This clonotype showed up many times. The chain employs TRBV28 and TRBJ2-4; no clear D gene. With 6 bases removed from V and 6 bases from J, the gap between germline ends came to 15 bases. Germline V gives CDR1 MDHEN, CDR2 SYDVKM. This CDR3 spans 14 amino acids. The CDR3 loop reads CASSYSSNTNIQYF. The CDR3 coding sequence is TGTGCCAGCAGCTACAGCAGCAACACAAACATTCAGTACTTC.

This chain joins TRBV12-3 or TRBV12-4 and TRBJ2-5, with D hard to call. The CDR3 totals 14 residues. Trimming shortened V by 6 bases and J by 3 bases, and 14 bases separated the two germline ends. The CDR3, as DNA: TGTGCCAGCAGCGACGACCACCGGGAAGAGACCCAGTACTTC. Amino acids: CASSDDHREETQYF.

V and J are TRBV5-6 and TRBJ2-7; a possible D gene is TRBD1 (6 bases). V was cut by 6 bases and J by 2 bases, with 18 bases left in between. Germline V lookup: CDR1 SGHDT, CDR2 YYEEEE. There are 15 residues in the CDR3. The CDR3 loop reads CASIAADRTAYEQYF. The CDR3, as DNA: TGTGCCAGCATCGCCGCAGACCGGACAGCCTACGAGCAGTACTTC.

In the case of this clonotype: In this CDR3 the conserved last residue, phenylalanine or tryptophan, is missing, so a read error is likely. The V gene is TRBV29-1, the J gene TRBJ1-2, with 9 positions matching TRBD1. Germline lookup yields CDR1 SQVTM and CDR2 ANQGSEA. V shed 5 bases and J 8 bases; nucleotides not matched to a gene: 6. The CDR3 has 12 residues. The CDR3, as DNA: TGCAGCGTTCAGACAGGGGGGCTAGGCTACACCCTC. Translated, it gives CSVQTGGLGYTL.

This sequence joins TRBV29-1 and TRBJ1-2; possibly TRBD1 for D (6 bases). The V end lost 7 bases, the J end lost 8 bases, and 26 bases lay between the germline ends. Germline V gene lookup returns CDR1 SQVTM and CDR2 ANQGSEA. The CDR3 length is 15 residues. CDR3 DNA sequence: TGCAGCGCCTTGGGGGCTGAGGGAACCCGTGGGGGCTACACCTTC. Translation: CSALGAEGTRGGYTF. The full variable domain, with the rest looked up from reference TRBV29-1 and TRBJ1-2, is SAVISQKPSRDICQRGTSLTIQCQVDSQVTMMFWYRQQPGQSLTLIATANQGSEATYESGFVIDKFPISRPNLTFSTLTVSNMSPEDSSIYLCSALGAEGTRGGYTFGSGTRLTVV.

Turning to this clonotype: A single base separates this from a much larger clone, so it may be a read error. The chain couples TRBV27 to TRBJ2-3; 12 positions agree with TRBD1. Germline V gives CDR1 MNHEY, CDR2 SMNVEV (reference sequence). The CDR3 contains 17 residues. In DNA, the CDR3 is TGTGCCAGCTTCCCCGCCGGGACAGGGGGCAAGTTAGATACGCATTATTTT. Amino acids: CASFPAGTGGKLDTHYF.

The CDR3 here is CASSPLAGGLDTQYF. The CDR3 DNA sequence: TGTGCCAGCAGTCCTTTAGCGGGAGGGCTGGATACGCAGTATTTT. The chain has TRBV28 and TRBJ2-3; 11 bases agree with TRBD2. In germline, CDR1 is MDHEN, CDR2 SYDVKM. The CDR3 length is 15 residues. With 5 bases clipped from V and 6 bases from J, the junction kept 7 bases outside the gene matches.

In its sample, this clonotype was seen a few times. V and J are TRBV11-2 and TRBJ2-7, with no clear D. V was trimmed by 3 bases and J by 6 bases, leaving 6 bases between them. Germline-derived CDR1 and CDR2 are SGHAT and FQNNGV. The CDR3 has 11 amino acids. CDR3 sequence: CASSLTPEQYF. The CDR3 nucleotides are TGTGCCAGCAGCTTGACTCCCGAGCAGTACTTC.

The chain employs TRBV29-1 and TRBJ2-1, with unresolved D. Germline V gene data show CDR1 as SQVTM and CDR2 as ANQGSEA. CDR3 length: 15 amino acids. Between the trimmed V and J ends, which lost 4 bases and 5 bases, there was a span of 18 bases. The CDR3 spells CSVVHSYPRDNEQFF. In DNA, the CDR3 is TGCAGCGTTGTTCATAGCTACCCCCGGGACAATGAGCAGTTCTTC.